This paragraph covers one TCR beta chain sequence. The data were obtained in a study of CD8 T cells in Susac syndrome. The overall study: Blood was drawn from patients with Susac syndrome. At that point, they were therapy-naive, on corticosteroids, or on intravenous immunoglobulin alone.

RNA, at about 0.45 to 1 ug, was reverse transcribed with random hexamers. Amplification of TCR beta CDR3 used immunoSEQ multiplex PCR across 54 Vbeta and 13 Jbeta. One entry per CDR3 protein results from TCRdb running MiXCR on the immunoSEQ multiplex PCR reads. The sample comprises about 77,000 distinct CDR3 sequences, approximately 94% of which are singletons, and 0.52% rests with the top ten. CD8+ and CD4+ T cells from blood underwent TCR beta sequencing, which was carried out in a high-throughput format. All included Susac syndrome patients satisfied recently defined diagnostic criteria for definite or probable disease. The source of this sequence is a human donor with Susac syndrome. The sequenced sample was CD4+ T cells from PBMCs.

This CDR3 is CASSVGTEGLAVTDTQYF. CDR3 nucleotide sequence: TGTGCCAGCAGCGTAGGAACCGAGGGACTAGCAGTCACAGATACGCAGTATTTT. V is TRBV7-3 and J is TRBJ2-3; the match to TRBD2 covers 9 bases. This CDR3 spans 18 amino acids. Trimming at V came to 5 bases and at J to 2 bases, leaving 14 bases not matched to a gene. The germline gives CDR1 SGHTA, CDR2 FQGTGA.